This TCR beta chain comes out of a study of beta chain features in type 1 diabetes. Study-wide results and limits: For Type 1 diabetes patients, all four CD4+ subsets carried TCRB CDR3s that were moderately but significantly shorter. Naive, central memory and Treg TCRB repertoires seemed to resemble each other more closely in patients than they did in healthy donors.

Over 95% purity was reached by all sorted populations. Looked up from germline, CDR1 is SGHRS and CDR2 is YFSETQ. The CDR3 sequence is 14 residues long. The J segment lost 3 bases and the V segment lost 4 bases, leaving 4 bases of the junction unmatched. The investigators reverse transcribed all of the isolated RNA, so they sequenced expressed TCRB transcripts. The protocol was immunoSEQ multiplex PCR, while the TCRdb copy is restricted to in-frame clones and leaves out a portion. Of under 300,000 clones listed, around 25% were seen once; the top ten hold approximately 0.011%. A remark on this clone: Its antigen is not identified.

Input material: naive CD4+ T cells from blood. The chain is built from TRBV5-1 and TRBJ2-5, with 9 bases matching TRBD1. The TCR comes from a woman in her 30s with type 1 diabetes. The CDR3: CASSPRTGEETQYF. The CDR3 nucleotides read TGCGCCAGCAGCCCGCGGACAGGGGAAGAGACCCAGTACTTC. Combining the CDR3 with reference TRBV5-1 and TRBJ2-5 gives the whole variable domain KAGVTQTPRYLIKTRGQQVTLSCSPISGHRSVSWYQQTPGQGLQFLFEYFSETQRNKGNFPGRFSGRQFSNSRSEMNVSTLELGDSALYLCASSPRTGEETQYFGPGTRLLVL.